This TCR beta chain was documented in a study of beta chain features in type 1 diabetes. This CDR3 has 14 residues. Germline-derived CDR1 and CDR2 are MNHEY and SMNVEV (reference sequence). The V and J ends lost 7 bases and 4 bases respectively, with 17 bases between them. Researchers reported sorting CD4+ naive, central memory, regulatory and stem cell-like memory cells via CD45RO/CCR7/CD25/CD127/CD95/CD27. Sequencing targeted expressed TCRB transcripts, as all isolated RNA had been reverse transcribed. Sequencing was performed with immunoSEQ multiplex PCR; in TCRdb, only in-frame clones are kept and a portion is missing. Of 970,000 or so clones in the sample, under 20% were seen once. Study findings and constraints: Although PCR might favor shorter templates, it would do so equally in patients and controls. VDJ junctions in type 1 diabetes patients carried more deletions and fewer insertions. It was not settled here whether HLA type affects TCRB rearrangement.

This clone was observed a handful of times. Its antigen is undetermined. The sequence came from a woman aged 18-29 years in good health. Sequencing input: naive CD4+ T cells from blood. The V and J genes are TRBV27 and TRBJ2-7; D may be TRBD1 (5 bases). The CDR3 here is CASKQGEASYEQYF. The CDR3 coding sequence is TGTGCCAGCAAGCAGGGCGAAGCGAGTTACGAGCAGTACTTC.